The next 21 T cell receptor beta chains were all read from a single sample in a study of CD8 T cells in ankylosing spondylitis. Study-level points and caveats: Ankylosing spondylitis blood seemed to carry a telltale TCR beta motif made of several highly homologous variants.

These receptors' antigens are unknown. TCRdb called the 5' RACE reads again in MiXCR, with one record for every CDR3 protein. The sample has some 800,000 distinct CDR3 sequences, 12% seen once. The specimen sequenced was blood, either unsorted or a sorted T cell fraction (not recorded which). All receptors come from a male donor with ankylosing spondylitis.

This clonotype was seen only a few times. The chain employs TRBV29-1 and TRBJ2-7, with 7 bases lining up with TRBD2. Per germline, CDR1 SQVTM and CDR2 ANQGSEA. V gave up 7 bases and J gave up 0 bases; unmatched junction bases: 9. There are 14 residues in the CDR3. DNA for the CDR3: TGCAGCGCCATAATCGGCGGGAGCTCCTACGAGCAGTACTTC. Translating gives CSAIIGGSSYEQYF.

This clonotype was picked up a small number of times. At one boundary the junction diverges from the germline segment, which might be a read error. V usage is TRBV4-3 and J usage is TRBJ2-7; 11 bases are shared with TRBD1. CDR1 is LGHNA, CDR2 YSLEER, per germline. CDR3 size: 16 residues. In nucleotides, the CDR3 is TGCGCCAGCAGCCAAGACCGGGACAGGGGGGGAGCCTCCTCTAAGTTC. This gives the protein CASSQDRDRGGASSKF.

As to this clonotype: The junction shows a germline mismatch at one end, possibly a read error. This rearrangement joins TRBV18 to TRBJ1-1, with D tentatively TRBD1 (6 bases). Germline CDR1 KGHSH, CDR2 LQKENI. This CDR3 comprises 15 residues. CDR3 region: CVSSATGVMNTEAFF. The CDR3 DNA reads TGTGTCAGCTCGGCGACAGGAGTCATGAACACTGAAGCTTTCTTT.

This chain joins TRBV28 and TRBJ2-3, with D maybe TRBD2 (6 bases). Trimming pared 8 bases from V and 6 bases from J, leaving 6 bases between. The germline CDR1 and CDR2 sequences are MDHEN and SYDVKM. This CDR3 has 10 residues. The CDR3 sequence: CASAGDTQYF. As DNA, the CDR3 is TGTGCCAGCGCGGGGGATACGCAGTATTTT.

This clonotype showed up many times. The V and J genes are TRBV10-3 and TRBJ2-7; 7 bases line up with TRBD2. The CDR3 has 17 amino acids. From germline, CDR1 is ENHRY and CDR2 SYGVKD. Germline trimming cut 6 bases from V and 5 bases from J; bases unmatched to any gene: 19. The CDR3 sequence: CAIRGGELDANRDEQYF. For the CDR3, the DNA is TGTGCCATCAGGGGAGGGGAGCTGGATGCCAACCGGGACGAGCAGTACTTC.

The chain carries TRBV2 and TRBJ1-5; D remains unclear. The CDR3 consists of 14 residues. The V gene lost 4 bases and the J gene lost 4 bases, with 11 bases spanning the gap. Germline assignment: CDR1 SNHLY and CDR2 FYNNEI. The CDR3 reads CASSVYGPNQPQHF. CDR3 nucleotide sequence: TGTGCCAGCAGTGTTTACGGGCCAAATCAGCCCCAGCATTTT.

The V and J genes are TRBV24-1 and TRBJ2-2; 9 bases map to TRBD1. The CDR3 loop spans 17 amino acids. J gave up 6 bases and V 5 bases, and 12 bases lay outside the gene matches. In germline, CDR1 is KGHDR, CDR2 SFDVKD. The CDR3 DNA reads TGTGCCACCAGTGTTACGCCGGGACAGGGAGGTTCCGGGGAGCTGTTTTTT. It encodes CATSVTPGQGGSGELFF.

This clonotype has more than one count but fewer than ten. This may arise from a read error, as a much more abundant clone is one base away. This sequence joins TRBV5-1 and TRBJ2-2; D unresolved. CDR3 length: 14 residues. Germline CDR1 reads SGHRS; CDR2 reads YFSETQ. Trimming took off 1 base at V and 0 bases at J, with 4 bases between the two ends. In DNA form, the CDR3 reads TGCGCCAGCAGCTTGAACCCGAACACCGGGGAGCTGTTTTTT. This translates into CASSLNPNTGELFF.

The rearrangement joins TRBV7-9 to TRBJ2-5; no clear D. The ends were cut back, 4 bases at V and 5 bases at J, with 11 bases in the middle. Germline CDR1 and CDR2: SEHNR and FQNEAQ (reference sequence). The CDR3 extends over 13 amino acids. The CDR3 nucleotides are TGTGCCAGCAGCTCCCTTGGGTGGGAGACCCAGTACTTC. As protein: CASSSLGWETQYF.

This clonotype has more than one count but fewer than ten. The chain carries TRBV7-2 and TRBJ1-6, with 8 bases identical to TRBD1. V lost 3 bases, J lost 9 bases, and 7 bases stayed unmatched. From germline, CDR1 is SGHTA and CDR2 FQGNSA. There are 15 residues in the CDR3. The CDR3 sequence: CASSFRTGQGSPLHF. Here the CDR3 DNA reads TGTGCCAGCAGCTTCCGGACAGGACAGGGTTCACCCCTCCACTTT.

This clonotype was detected a few times. The DNA for the CDR3 is TGTGCCAGCTCACCCCAGCAGGGTCTGACTGAAGCTTTCTTT. Protein product: CASSPQQGLTEAFF. The chain employs TRBV18 and TRBJ1-1, with D perhaps matching TRBD1 (5 bases). Trimming cost V 3 bases and J 5 bases, with 13 bases left between them. This CDR3 has 14 residues. The V gene's germline CDR1 is KGHSH and CDR2 LQKENI.

The rearrangement links TRBV10-1 to TRBJ2-4; 8 bases line up with TRBD1. V was pared by 0 bases and J by 2 bases, with 6 bases of the junction left unmatched. This CDR3 contains 17 residues. In germline, CDR1 is WNHNN, CDR2 SYGVQD (reference sequence). The CDR3 loop is CASSESRYRGTKNIQYF. The CDR3 nucleotides read TGCGCCAGCAGTGAGTCGCGGTACAGGGGGACCAAAAACATTCAGTACTTC.

This clonotype was seen more than once but under ten times. The chain combines TRBV20-1 with TRBJ2-2; D not certain. Germline loops: CDR1 DFQATT, CDR2 SNEGSKA (reference sequence). The V gene lost 6 bases and the J gene lost 6 bases, with 11 bases spanning the gap. This CDR3 has 12 residues. The CDR3: CSALRRAGELFF. The CDR3 nucleotides read TGCAGTGCCCTGCGCCGGGCCGGGGAGCTGTTTTTT.

The chain carries TRBV10-3 and TRBJ2-5; 7 positions match TRBD2. This CDR3 has 14 residues. The trim removed 1 base at V and 5 bases at J, leaving 4 bases unmatched. CDR1 and CDR2 from the germline V gene are ENHRY and SYGVKD. The CDR3 DNA reads TGTGCCATCAGTGAGTGGCAGGGAGGGGAGACCCAGTACTTC. Residues: CAISEWQGGETQYF.

At least ten counts were recorded for this clonotype. This chain uses TRBV19 with TRBJ2-2; D is perhaps TRBD1 or TRBD2 (5 bases each). The CDR3 totals 15 residues. Germline lookup yields CDR1 LNHDA and CDR2 SQIVND (reference sequence). Deletions cut 8 bases from V and 9 bases from J, with 22 bases between. The CDR3 DNA follows: TGTGCCAGTCTCTCGGTAATCGAGGGGTCCAGGGAGCTGTTTTTT. It translates to CASLSVIEGSRELFF.

The chain uses TRBV4-3 and TRBJ1-5; weak D call: TRBD1 (5 bases). The CDR3 has 15 residues. Trimming removed 4 bases from V and 8 bases from J, with 18 bases in between. Germline loops: CDR1 LGHNA, CDR2 YSLEER. The CDR3: CASSPEVYWGKPQHF. Here the CDR3 DNA reads TGCGCCAGCAGCCCAGAGGTTTATTGGGGGAAGCCCCAGCATTTT.

A few counts support this clonotype. One end of the junction varies from germline; a read error may be responsible. The V and J genes are TRBV9 and TRBJ2-5, with D unresolved. Germline V gene lookup returns CDR1 SGDLS and CDR2 YYNGEE. The CDR3 length is 13 residues. The CDR3 DNA reads as TGTGCCAGCAGCGTCCGACTCGATAACCCGGCGAACTTC. Amino acid sequence: CASSVRLDNPANF. Full variable domain (rest looked up from reference TRBV9 and TRBJ2-5): DSGVTQTPKHLITATGQRVTLRCSPRSGDLSVYWYQQSLDQGLQFLIQYYNGEERAKGNILERFSAQQFPDLHSELNLSSLELGDSALYFCASSVRLDNPANFGPGTRLLVL.

This clonotype was observed at least ten times. This rearrangement joins TRBV3-1 to TRBJ2-6; tentative D call: TRBD1 (6 bases). Germline loops: CDR1 LGHDT, CDR2 YNNKEL (reference sequence). V was shortened by 4 bases and J by 0 bases, with 10 bases between the two germline ends. CDR3 length: 16 amino acids. The CDR3 spells CASSRRQVSGANVLTF. The CDR3 coding sequence is TGTGCCAGCAGCCGCCGACAGGTCTCTGGGGCCAACGTCCTGACTTTC.

In nucleotides, the CDR3 is TGTGCCAGCAGGAGAGAAACGATTGGTTACACTGAAGCTTTCTTT. Amino acids: CASRRETIGYTEAFF. This chain links TRBV2 with TRBJ1-1, with D hard to call. V lost 6 bases and J lost 3, with 17 bases in between. The CDR3 extends over 15 amino acids. CDR1 and CDR2 (germline): SNHLY, FYNNEI.

This clonotype was counted a few times. The rearrangement joins TRBV7-2 to TRBJ2-3; 7 positions match TRBD1. This CDR3 has 15 residues. J lost 3 bases, V lost 1 base, and 4 bases had no gene match. The germline CDR1 and CDR2 sequences are SGHTA and FQGNSA. CDR3 sequence reads: CASSLGQGKTDTQYF. CDR3 in DNA: TGTGCCAGCAGCTTAGGACAGGGTAAAACAGATACGCAGTATTTT. The full variable domain, its missing parts supplied by reference TRBV7-2 and TRBJ2-3, is GAGVSQSPSNKVTEKGKDVELRCDPISGHTALYWYRQSLGQGLEFLIYFQGNSAPDKSGLPSDRFSAERTGGSVSTLTIQRTQQEDSAVYLCASSLGQGKTDTQYFGPGTRLTVL.

The chain carries TRBV20-1 and TRBJ1-1; possible D gene TRBD1, 5 bases. The CDR3 is 13 residues long. Germline V gene sequence: CDR1 DFQATT, CDR2 SNEGSKA (reference sequence). The ends were cut back, 7 bases at V and 1 base at J, with 13 bases in the middle. This CDR3 reads CSGRQPKNTEAFF. DNA of the CDR3: TGCAGTGGCCGACAGCCAAAGAACACTGAAGCTTTCTTT.